Listed below are T cell receptor beta chains from one sample, sequenced in a study of blood T cell repertoires in COVID-19. Libraries were prepared by immunoSEQ multiplex PCR; TCRdb keeps only in-frame clonotypes and omits some of them. The table lists roughly 250,000 clones, roughly nine tenths of them singletons. The sequenced material came from peripheral blood. The receptors stem from a man aged 40-55 years who had recovered from COVID-19. Each CDR3 is given with its conserved first and last residue. Each record gives: D gene, clone size, J gene, V gene, CDR3 length, CDR3 DNA, CDR3 protein. The D gene is left open where the match is weak. Size is stated for part of the rows, as once, few or many counts, or as a class when the clone is expanded.

d_gene: -
abundance: -
j_gene: TRBJ2-2
v_gene: TRBV19
len: 14
CDR3nt: TGTGCCAGCTTGAGCGGGTCGAACACCGGGGAGCTGTTTTTT
CDR3aa: CASLSGSNTGELFF

d_gene: -
abundance: -
j_gene: TRBJ2-7
v_gene: TRBV11-2
len: 16
CDR3nt: TGTGCCAGCAGCTTAGATCCAGCGAACCCCCCCGGCGAGCAGTACTTC
CDR3aa: CASSLDPANPPGEQYF

d_gene: TRBD2
abundance: -
j_gene: TRBJ2-4
v_gene: TRBV18
len: 18
CDR3nt: TGTGCCAGCTCACCATCGGGACTAGCGGCCGTAGCCAAAAACATTCAGTACTTC
CDR3aa: CASSPSGLAAVAKNIQYF

d_gene: -
abundance: -
j_gene: TRBJ2-3
v_gene: TRBV7-9
len: 14
CDR3nt: TGTGCCAGCAGTGGCCAGGCAAAGTGGGATACGCAGTATTTT
CDR3aa: CASSGQAKWDTQYF

d_gene: -
abundance: -
j_gene: TRBJ2-1
v_gene: TRBV5-6
len: 15
CDR3nt: TGTGCCAGCAGCGGATCACAGGGTATTGCTACTGAGCAGTTCTTC
CDR3aa: CASSGSQGIATEQFF

d_gene: -
abundance: -
j_gene: TRBJ1-1
v_gene: TRBV29-1
len: 12
CDR3nt: TGCAGCCTAGGGGAATCGGGCACTGAAGCTTTCTTT
CDR3aa: CSLGESGTEAFF

d_gene: -
abundance: -
j_gene: TRBJ2-2
v_gene: TRBV15
len: 12
CDR3nt: TGTGCCACCAGCCCCCTCAGGGGGGAGCTGTTTTTT
CDR3aa: CATSPLRGELFF

d_gene: -
abundance: -
j_gene: TRBJ2-7
v_gene: TRBV7-5
len: 14
CDR3nt: TGTGCCAGAAGCCAAGGACAGGGGGCCAACGAGCAGTACTTC
CDR3aa: CARSQGQGANEQYF

d_gene: TRBD1
abundance: -
j_gene: TRBJ1-5
v_gene: TRBV19
len: 16
CDR3nt: TGTGCCAGTAGTATGGTAGTTGGGACAGGCAATCAGCCCCAGCATTTT
CDR3aa: CASSMVVGTGNQPQHF

d_gene: -
abundance: -
j_gene: TRBJ2-1
v_gene: TRBV9
len: 13
CDR3nt: TGTGCCAGCAGCGTAGACCCAGAACTAATGGGGTTCTTC
CDR3aa: CASSVDPELMGFF

d_gene: -
abundance: -
j_gene: TRBJ2-3
v_gene: TRBV4-1
len: 16
CDR3nt: TGCGCCAGCAGCCAACCGAACCGGGTCCCCACAGATACGCAGTATTTT
CDR3aa: CASSQPNRVPTDTQYF

d_gene: -
abundance: -
j_gene: TRBJ1-3
v_gene: TRBV11-2
len: 16
CDR3nt: TGTGCCAGCAGCTTAGTGGGCAGGGGTAGAAGAAACACCATATATTTT
CDR3aa: CASSLVGRGRRNTIYF

d_gene: TRBD2
abundance: -
j_gene: TRBJ2-3
v_gene: TRBV12-5
len: 15
CDR3nt: TGTGCTAGTGGCATCCGACTAGCGGGAGGGGATACGCAGTATTTT
CDR3aa: CASGIRLAGGDTQYF

d_gene: TRBD1
abundance: -
j_gene: TRBJ2-7
v_gene: TRBV28
len: 15
CDR3nt: TGTGCCAGCAGGGGAGGGACAGGGGTTCTTGGGAAGCAGTACTTC
CDR3aa: CASRGGTGVLGKQYF

d_gene: TRBD1
abundance: -
j_gene: TRBJ2-3
v_gene: TRBV5-1
len: 14
CDR3nt: TGCGCCAGCAGTGAGACAGGGGGCACAGATACGCAGTATTTT
CDR3aa: CASSETGGTDTQYF

d_gene: -
abundance: few
j_gene: TRBJ2-1
v_gene: TRBV30
len: 11
CDR3nt: TGTGCCTGGACGGTCCGGAGTGAGCAGTTCTTC
CDR3aa: CAWTVRSEQFF

d_gene: -
abundance: -
j_gene: TRBJ2-2
v_gene: TRBV28
len: 14
CDR3nt: TGTGCCAGCAGTTTGAGCGGGACAGGTGGGGAGCTGTTTTTT
CDR3aa: CASSLSGTGGELFF

d_gene: -
abundance: -
j_gene: TRBJ2-5
v_gene: TRBV6-5
len: 14
CDR3nt: TGTGCCAGCTGCTACGCGGGGGCTCAAGAGACCCAGTACTTC
CDR3aa: CASCYAGAQETQYF

d_gene: TRBD1
abundance: few
j_gene: TRBJ1-6
v_gene: TRBV5-1
len: 15
CDR3nt: TGCGCCAGCAGCGGGGACAGTACCTATAATTCACCCCTCCACTTT
CDR3aa: CASSGDSTYNSPLHF

d_gene: TRBD1
abundance: -
j_gene: TRBJ2-1
v_gene: TRBV6-2/TRBV6-3
len: 16
CDR3nt: TGTGCCAGCAGTTACTCGACAGGGGTCCCCTACAATGAGCAGTTCTTC
CDR3aa: CASSYSTGVPYNEQFF